The 4 T cell receptor beta chains below all came from one sample that was sequenced in a study of cytomegalovirus exposure and HLA in healthy donors. The study ran its PCR with 60 Vbeta and 13 Jbeta primers. Using immunoSEQ multiplex PCR, the repertoire was profiled, and TCRdb retains in-frame clones only, with some absent. Seen here are about 200,000 clones, around 80% observed once, and the top ten hold approximately 1.5%. Sample: PBMCs. Every receptor here comes from a man in his fifties or sixties in good health and CMV-seronegative.

This clone was counted a few times. The V and J genes are TRBV4-1 and TRBJ1-1; no clear D. Germline CDR1 is MGHRA and CDR2 is YSYEKL. The CDR3 consists of 13 residues. With 4 bases removed from V and 3 bases from J, the gap between germline ends came to 9 bases. The CDR3: CASSRLSYTEAFF. For the CDR3, the DNA is TGCGCCAGCAGCCGACTATCTTACACTGAAGCTTTCTTT.

The chain is built from TRBV27 and TRBJ2-1; the D is unclear. Trimming cost V 5 bases and J 3 bases, with 8 bases left between them. The CDR3 length is 13 residues. Germline V gene data show CDR1 as MNHEY and CDR2 as SMNVEV (reference sequence). The CDR3 DNA follows: TGTGCCAGCAGTCCGCCCGGCTACAATGAGCAGTTCTTC. Translated, it gives CASSPPGYNEQFF.

The sample holds one count of this clone. The chain has TRBV18 and TRBJ1-1; D uncertain. This CDR3 contains 12 residues. Trimming shortened V by 2 bases and J by 3 bases, and 4 bases separated the two germline ends. Germline values: CDR1 KGHSH, CDR2 LQKENI. In DNA, the CDR3 is TGTGCCAGCTCACCAGGAGACACTGAAGCTTTCTTT. Amino acid sequence: CASSPGDTEAFF.

This clone was detected ten times or more. This sequence joins TRBV6-6 and TRBJ1-2; 7 bases fit TRBD1. Germline CDR1 is MNHNY and CDR2 is SVGAGI (reference sequence). V lost 5 bases to trimming and J lost 9 bases; unmatched junction nucleotides: 9. This CDR3 spans 13 amino acids. The chain's CDR3 is CASSTGESLRYTF. The CDR3 DNA follows: TGTGCCAGCAGTACAGGGGAATCTTTACGCTACACCTTC.